Given below is one T cell receptor (beta chain) in context. The antigen remains unidentified. Method: immunoSEQ multiplex PCR; TCRdb's copy keeps in-frame clones and lacks some. This table holds about 15,000 clones, under 80% found once. The sample originates from a study of chemoradiotherapy in HPV16-positive cancers. Findings and limits, study-wide: During treatment, candidate HPV-specific clones and E7-related motifs expanded in tumor.

Collection took place from a patient who underwent chemoradiotherapy. The clonotype was recovered from a human donor with HPV-associated anogenital cancer.

CDR3: CAWSLDGRTEAFF. CDR3 DNA sequence: TGTGCCTGGAGTTTGGACGGTCGGACTGAAGCTTTCTTT. The chain is built from TRBV30 and TRBJ1-1, with unresolved D. The CDR3 length is 13 residues. CDR1 is GTSNPN and CDR2 is SVGIG in the germline V gene (reference sequence). The germline V and J ends were trimmed by 2 bases and 5 bases, with 12 bases remaining between them.